The 5 T cell receptor beta chains below all came from one sample that was sequenced in a study of blood T cell repertoires in COVID-19. This table comes from immunoSEQ multiplex PCR, and its TCRdb copy is limited to in-frame clones, with some not included. This sample has roughly 200,000 clones, with approximately 80% found just once. Sequenced material: peripheral blood. Receptors originate from a woman in her thirties or forties with COVID-19, enrolled during active disease.

This clone is a singleton in its sample. Other DNA sequences in the sample encode the same CDR3. The rearrangement joins TRBV29-1 to TRBJ2-1; no clear D gene. Germline CDR1 SQVTM, CDR2 ANQGSEA. This CDR3 spans 11 amino acids. V lost 4 bases and J lost 4, with 5 bases in between. CDR3 in amino acids: CSVAQYNEQFF. The DNA for the CDR3 is TGCAGCGTTGCCCAGTACAATGAGCAGTTCTTC.

This clone has at least ten counts. The rearrangement uses TRBV5-1 and TRBJ1-2; 7 bases align to TRBD1. CDR3 length: 14 amino acids. J was trimmed by 7 bases and V by 0 bases; bases with no gene match: 6. Germline CDR1 reads SGHRS; CDR2 reads YFSETQ. The CDR3 here is CASSLAGTEGGYTF. The CDR3 region has the DNA TGCGCCAGCAGCTTGGCGGGGACAGAGGGTGGCTACACCTTC.

The chain has TRBV6-4 and TRBJ1-2, with D unclear. Trimming shortened V by 3 bases and J by 8 bases, and 13 bases separated the two germline ends. Germline values: CDR1 MRHNA, CDR2 SNTAGT. The CDR3 contains 13 residues. The CDR3: CASSEYGDSGYTF. CDR3 nucleotide sequence: TGTGCCAGCAGTGAGTACGGTGATTCGGGCTACACCTTC.

This clone has more than one count but fewer than ten. J is TRBJ1-3 and V is TRBV2; 10 bases are shared with TRBD1. J gave up 0 bases and V 8 bases, and 4 bases lay outside the gene matches. Germline CDR1 is SNHLY and CDR2 is FYNNEI. This CDR3 contains 15 residues. DNA of the CDR3: TGTGCCAGCCTGGGACAGGGGATCTCTGGAAACACCATATATTTT. This translates into CASLGQGISGNTIYF.

The rearrangement uses TRBV28 and TRBJ1-6; the D gene is possibly TRBD1 (6 bases). V was shortened by 5 bases and J by 12 bases, with 23 bases between the two germline ends. Germline CDR1 reads MDHEN; CDR2 reads SYDVKM. The CDR3 sequence is 16 residues long. The CDR3 DNA reads TGTGCCAGCAGTCCCCGAGGCAGGGGCGGGCGTAGACCCCTCCACTTT. Translation: CASSPRGRGGRRPLHF. The full variable domain, its missing parts supplied by reference TRBV28 and TRBJ1-6, is DVKVTQSSRYLVKRTGEKVFLECVQDMDHENMFWYRQDPGLGLRLIYFSYDVKMKEKGDIPEGYSVSREKKERFSLILESASTNQTSMYLCASSPRGRGGRRPLHFGNGTRLTVT.